Only a few counts were recorded for the clone carrying this TCR beta chain. Antigen specificity is unknown. This sample stems from a study of beta chain features in type 1 diabetes. This CDR3 has 13 residues. CDR1 and CDR2 from the germline V gene are SGHRS and YFSETQ. Deletions cut 4 bases from V and 8 bases from J, with 14 bases between. Isolated RNA was reverse transcribed in full, so expressed TCRB transcripts were sequenced. Profiled with immunoSEQ multiplex PCR; TCRdb holds only in-frame clones, not every one. The sample yields just under 150,000 clones, 13% seen once. Study-level results: For patients, the naive, central memory and Treg TCRB repertoires appeared more alike than for healthy donors. All four CD4+ subsets from Type 1 diabetes patients carried moderately but significantly shorter TCRB CDR3s.

The rearrangement joins TRBV5-1 to TRBJ2-3; no clear D gene. The sequenced sample was central memory CD4+ T cells from blood. The origin of this receptor is a man younger than 35 with type 1 diabetes. CDR3 bases: TGCGCCAGCAGCCAAGACCCCGTAGGTACGCAGTATTTT. Translation gives CASSQDPVGTQYF. Complete variable domain (other parts from reference TRBV5-1 and TRBJ2-3): KAGVTQTPRYLIKTRGQQVTLSCSPISGHRSVSWYQQTPGQGLQFLFEYFSETQRNKGNFPGRFSGRQFSNSRSEMNVSTLELGDSALYLCASSQDPVGTQYFGPGTRLTVL.